The 24 T cell receptor beta chains presented below share a single source sample, sequenced in a study of blood T cell repertoires in COVID-19. Some clones are missing from TCRdb's copy, which holds only in-frame ones; the method was immunoSEQ multiplex PCR. The data contain approximately 390,000 clones, around 90% of them seen just once; the ten biggest clones take up over 2%. Sequenced: PBMCs or T cells enriched from blood (not recorded which). The receptors were sampled from a woman aged 40 to 50 with acute COVID-19.

This chain uses TRBV6-4 with TRBJ1-2; the D gene is possibly TRBD1 (6 bases). The CDR3 has 14 amino acids. Trimming took 5 bases from V and 5 from J, leaving 15 bases between them. Germline V gene data show CDR1 as MRHNA and CDR2 as SNTAGT. The CDR3 region has the DNA TGTGCCAGCAGTTCAACCGGGACACATTATGGCTACACCTTC. It encodes CASSSTGTHYGYTF.

V and J are TRBV18 and TRBJ2-5; TRBD1 aligns across 8 bases. CDR3 size: 16 residues. Germline CDR1 KGHSH, CDR2 LQKENI. The junction had 10 bases not matched to a gene; V was cut back by 3 bases and J by 4 bases. CDR3 in DNA: TGTGCCAGCTCACCTCTCGACAGGGGTCTAGGAGAGACCCAGTACTTC. This translates into CASSPLDRGLGETQYF. The full variable domain, with the rest looked up from reference TRBV18 and TRBJ2-5, is NAGVMQNPRHLVRRRGQEARLRCSPMKGHSHVYWYRQLPEEGLKFMVYLQKENIIDESGMPKERFSAEFPKEGPSILRIQQVVRGDSAAYFCASSPLDRGLGETQYFGPGTRLLVL.

V gene TRBV5-4 combines with J gene TRBJ2-1; D perhaps matches TRBD2 (6 bases). The CDR3 contains 13 residues. The ends were cut back, 4 bases at V and 6 bases at J, with 11 bases in the middle. Germline CDR1 and CDR2: SGHNT and YYREEE (reference sequence). CDR3 loop: CASSPPGGNEQFF. The CDR3 nucleotides read TGTGCCAGCAGCCCACCCGGGGGCAATGAGCAGTTCTTC.

J is TRBJ2-7 and V is TRBV2, with D perhaps TRBD2 (6 bases). The CDR3 spans 12 residues. Per germline, CDR1 SNHLY and CDR2 FYNNEI. Trimming took off 6 bases at V and 0 bases at J, with 6 bases between the two ends. As DNA, the CDR3 is TGTGCCAGCAGGGGGGGCTCCTACGAGCAGTACTTC. Translated, it gives CASRGGSYEQYF.

The chain is built from TRBV24-1 and TRBJ2-7; the match to TRBD1 covers 10 bases. This CDR3 region has 15 residues. Germline lookup yields CDR1 KGHDR and CDR2 SFDVKD. J gave up 3 bases and V 4 bases, and 5 bases lay outside the gene matches. CDR3 nucleotides: TGTGCCACCAGTGAACTAGGGGACAGGGGCTACGAGCAGTACTTC. It specifies CATSELGDRGYEQYF.

This rearrangement joins TRBV2 to TRBJ1-4; TRBD1 agrees at 8 bases. V shed 4 bases and J 9 bases; nucleotides not matched to a gene: 1. CDR1 and CDR2 from the germline V gene are SNHLY and FYNNEI. This CDR3 region has 12 residues. For the CDR3, the DNA is TGTGCCAGCAGTGGACAGGGGAAAAAACTGTTTTTT. Encoded protein: CASSGQGKKLFF.

The genes are TRBV19 and TRBJ1-6; D remains ambiguous. V was shortened by 1 base and J by 4 bases, with 5 bases between the two germline ends. In germline, CDR1 is LNHDA, CDR2 SQIVND (reference sequence). The CDR3 consists of 14 residues. CDR3 residues: CASSIAQYNSPLHF. The CDR3 bases are TGTGCCAGTAGTATAGCTCAGTATAATTCACCCCTCCACTTT.

This clone was observed a few times. The chain combines TRBV19 with TRBJ1-2; TRBD1 matches 11 bases. The CDR3 runs to 14 residues. Germline V gene data show CDR1 as LNHDA and CDR2 as SQIVND (reference sequence). V lost 9 bases and J lost 4; bases outside the gene matches: 7. The CDR3 loop is CASMDRGRFYGYTF. The CDR3 nucleotides are TGTGCCAGCATGGACAGGGGGCGTTTCTATGGCTACACCTTC. The variable domain in full, completed from reference TRBV19 and TRBJ1-2, reads DGGITQSPKYLFRKEGQNVTLSCEQNLNHDAMYWYRQDPGQGLRLIYYSQIVNDFQKGDIAEGYSVSREKKESFPLTVTSAQKNPTAFYLCASMDRGRFYGYTFGSGTRLTVV.

This clone was recorded only once. J is TRBJ2-3 and V is TRBV5-1; a weak D match, TRBD2 (7 bases). This CDR3 contains 17 residues. Per the germline V gene, CDR1 is SGHRS and CDR2 is YFSETQ. Trimming cost V 0 bases and J 0 bases, with 14 bases left between them. The CDR3 region has the DNA TGCGCCAGCAGCTTGGGAGGGGGGGATACTAGCACAGATACGCAGTATTTT. Translated, it gives CASSLGGGDTSTDTQYF. Supplemented by reference TRBV5-1 and TRBJ2-3, the full variable domain reads KAGVTQTPRYLIKTRGQQVTLSCSPISGHRSVSWYQQTPGQGLQFLFEYFSETQRNKGNFPGRFSGRQFSNSRSEMNVSTLELGDSALYLCASSLGGGDTSTDTQYFGPGTRLTVL.

The chain has TRBV5-1 and TRBJ2-2, with TRBD1 identical over 10 bases. The V gene's germline CDR1 is SGHRS and CDR2 YFSETQ. The J segment lost 7 bases and the V segment lost 8 bases, leaving 14 bases of the junction unmatched. The CDR3 sequence is 16 residues long. The CDR3 loop is CASNRQGALGDGELFF. The CDR3 DNA reads TGCGCCAGTAATCGACAGGGGGCACTTGGGGACGGGGAGCTGTTTTTT.

The chain employs TRBV10-2 and TRBJ2-6, with a possible D match to TRBD1 (6 bases). The CDR3 has 17 residues. Trimming left V 6 bases short and J 0 bases short, with 15 bases between. Germline V gene data show CDR1 as WSHSY and CDR2 as SAAADI. CDR3 sequence: CASSHTGTHSGANVLTF. The CDR3 coding sequence is TGCGCCAGCAGCCACACCGGGACACACTCTGGGGCCAACGTCCTGACTTTC.

The V gene is TRBV5-4, the J gene TRBJ1-2; 11 nucleotides align to TRBD1. This CDR3 has 15 residues. Per germline, CDR1 SGHNT and CDR2 YYREEE (reference sequence). V lost 3 bases and J lost 8; bases outside the gene matches: 9. The CDR3 region is CASSYQRDRGEGYTF. DNA of the CDR3: TGTGCCAGCAGCTACCAACGGGACAGGGGGGAAGGCTACACCTTC.

This chain links TRBV6-5 with TRBJ1-2, with no clear D. The germline V gene has CDR1 MNHEY and CDR2 SVGAGI. The ends were cut back, 6 bases at V and 4 bases at J, with 15 bases in the middle. The CDR3 length is 14 residues. The DNA of the CDR3 is TGTGCCAGCAGCGCCCCCGGGGAGCTCTATGGCTACACCTTC. This translates into CASSAPGELYGYTF.

This sequence joins TRBV6-5 and TRBJ2-1; 10 bases match TRBD1. V was pared by 6 bases and J by 6 bases, with 2 bases of the junction left unmatched. Germline CDR1 is MNHEY and CDR2 is SVGAGI. CDR3 length equals 13 residues. Here the CDR3 DNA reads TGTGCCAGCAGAGGACAGGGGGTCAATGAGCAGTTCTTC. Translated, it gives CASRGQGVNEQFF.

Only one count was recorded for this clone. The chain employs TRBV5-1 and TRBJ1-1, with 7 bases matching TRBD1. This CDR3 is built from 14 residues. The germline V gene has CDR1 SGHRS and CDR2 YFSETQ. Trimming removed 0 bases from V and 7 bases from J; junction bases left unmatched: 6. The CDR3 reads CASSLEDRAFEAFF. The CDR3 DNA follows: TGCGCCAGCAGCTTGGAAGACAGGGCTTTTGAAGCTTTCTTT.

The chain uses TRBV5-1 and TRBJ1-4; D gene unclear. Germline V lookup: CDR1 SGHRS, CDR2 YFSETQ. CDR3 length equals 16 residues. The V and J ends lost 4 bases and 0 bases respectively, with 13 bases between them. The CDR3 loop reads CASSGGRTATNEKLFF. The CDR3 DNA follows: TGCGCCAGCAGCGGAGGACGGACTGCAACTAATGAAAAACTGTTTTTT.

This chain joins TRBV11-3 and TRBJ2-5; 8 nucleotides align to TRBD2. Germline CDR1 SGHNT, CDR2 YENEEA. J gave up 5 bases and V 5 bases, and 7 bases lay outside the gene matches. This CDR3 comprises 14 residues. CDR3 sequence reads: CASSLGLARETQYF. CDR3 DNA: TGTGCCAGCAGCCTCGGACTAGCTCGCGAGACCCAGTACTTC.

This rearrangement joins TRBV7-9 to TRBJ1-3; D is perhaps TRBD1 (6 bases). CDR1 and CDR2 from the germline V gene are SEHNR and FQNEAQ (reference sequence). The CDR3 sequence is 18 residues long. The V and J ends lost 4 bases and 4 bases respectively, with 23 bases between them. CDR3 bases: TGTGCCAGCAGCTCTCCCCAAACAGTGGGGGCAAGGGGAAACACCATATATTTT. Amino acids: CASSSPQTVGARGNTIYF.

The gene calls are TRBV4-2 and TRBJ2-5, with D perhaps matching TRBD1 (5 bases). Looked up from germline, CDR1 is LGHNA and CDR2 is YNFKEQ. This CDR3 contains 13 residues. The V gene lost 3 bases and the J gene lost 7 bases, with 12 bases spanning the gap. CDR3: CASSHQGSGTQYF. The CDR3 bases are TGTGCCAGCAGCCACCAGGGATCCGGGACCCAGTACTTC.

The V gene is TRBV15, the J gene TRBJ2-7; 7 positions agree with TRBD1. Trimming cost V 0 bases and J 0 bases; bases outside gene matches: 8. The CDR3 has 17 residues. Germline lookup yields CDR1 LNHNV and CDR2 YYDKDF (reference sequence). CDR3 sequence: CATSRDRGQYSSYEQYF. Here the CDR3 DNA reads TGTGCCACCAGCAGAGATCGGGGACAGTATAGCTCCTACGAGCAGTACTTC. Complete variable domain (other parts from reference TRBV15 and TRBJ2-7): DAMVIQNPRYQVTQFGKPVTLSCSQTLNHNVMYWYQQKSSQAPKLLFHYYDKDFNNEADTPDNFQSRRPNTSFCFLDIRSPGLGDTAMYLCATSRDRGQYSSYEQYFGPGTRLTVT.

The chain employs TRBV30 and TRBJ2-2; 7 nucleotides match TRBD2. The V segment lost 0 bases and the J segment 4 bases; nucleotides outside the gene matches: 5. Germline V CDR1 and CDR2: GTSNPN, SVGIG (reference sequence). This CDR3 contains 15 residues. CDR3 sequence (DNA): TGTGCCTGGAGTGTACGGCGGGGGAGCACCGGGGAGCTGTTTTTT. Translating gives CAWSVRRGSTGELFF.

The chain couples TRBV5-1 to TRBJ1-1; no firm D call. CDR1 and CDR2 (germline): SGHRS, YFSETQ. This CDR3 has 13 amino acids. V was clipped by 2 bases and J by 3 bases, with 8 bases between them. The CDR3 is CASSLQRDTEAFF. In DNA form, the CDR3 reads TGCGCCAGCAGCTTACAGAGGGACACTGAAGCTTTCTTT.

This chain uses TRBV2 with TRBJ1-1, with D unclear. The germline V gene encodes CDR1 SNHLY and CDR2 FYNNEI. This CDR3 is built from 14 residues. The V and J ends lost 6 bases and 1 base respectively, with 12 bases between them. The CDR3 DNA reads TGTGCCAGCAGCTTTCAACTATCGAACACTGAAGCTTTCTTT. This codes for CASSFQLSNTEAFF. The variable domain in full, completed from reference TRBV2 and TRBJ1-1, reads EPEVTQTPSHQVTQMGQEVILRCVPISNHLYFYWYRQILGQKVEFLVSFYNNEISEKSEIFDDQFSVERPDGSNFTLKIRSTKLEDSAMYFCASSFQLSNTEAFFGQGTRLTVV.

The rearrangement joins TRBV6-5 to TRBJ1-6; 8 bases agree with TRBD1. The CDR3 is made up of 13 amino acids. With V trimmed by 6 bases and J by 10 bases, 5 bases remained unmatched. Germline V lookup: CDR1 MNHEY, CDR2 SVGAGI. For the CDR3, the DNA is TGTGCCAGCAGGCCGGGACAGGCCTCACCCCTCCACTTT. As protein: CASRPGQASPLHF.